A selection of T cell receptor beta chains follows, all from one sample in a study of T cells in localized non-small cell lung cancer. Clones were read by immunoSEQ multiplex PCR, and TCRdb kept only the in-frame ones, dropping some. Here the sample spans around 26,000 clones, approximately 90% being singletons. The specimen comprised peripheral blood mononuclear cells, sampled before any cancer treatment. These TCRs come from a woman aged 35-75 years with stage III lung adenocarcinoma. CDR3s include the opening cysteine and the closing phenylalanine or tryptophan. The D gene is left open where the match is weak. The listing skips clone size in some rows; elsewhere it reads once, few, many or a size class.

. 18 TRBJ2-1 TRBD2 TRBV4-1 CASSQVSLGDYRPDEQFF TGCGCCAGCAGCCAAGTTTCCCTGGGGGACTACCGTCCCGATGAGCAGTTCTTC
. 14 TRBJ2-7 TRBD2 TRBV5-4 CASQDKSGSNEQYF TGTGCCAGCCAGGACAAGAGCGGGAGCAACGAGCAGTACTTC
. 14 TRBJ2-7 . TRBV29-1 CSVEDASKTYEQYF TGCAGCGTTGAAGATGCGAGCAAGACCTACGAGCAGTACTTC
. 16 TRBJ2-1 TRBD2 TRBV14 CASSHPGLAGNNEQFF TGTGCCAGCAGCCACCCCGGACTAGCGGGGAACAATGAGCAGTTCTTC
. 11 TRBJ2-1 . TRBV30 CAWSVSNEQFF TGTGCCTGGAGTGTATCCAATGAGCAGTTCTTC
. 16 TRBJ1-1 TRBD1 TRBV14 CASSLDRGHLNTEAFF TGTGCCAGCAGCCTCGACAGGGGGCATCTAAACACTGAAGCTTTCTTT
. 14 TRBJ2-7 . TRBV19 CASSIDLLGGEQYF TGTGCCAGTAGTATAGATCTATTGGGAGGCGAGCAGTACTTC
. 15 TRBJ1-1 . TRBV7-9 CASSLTYGRNTEAFF TGTGCCAGCAGCCTGACCTACGGACGAAACACTGAAGCTTTCTTT
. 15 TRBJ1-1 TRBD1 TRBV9 CASSLEGALRTEAFF TGTGCCAGCAGCCTGGAGGGGGCCCTCAGGACTGAAGCTTTCTTT
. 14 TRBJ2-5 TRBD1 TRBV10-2 CASSDRGRQETQYF TGCGCCAGCAGTGACAGGGGGCGCCAAGAGACCCAGTACTTC
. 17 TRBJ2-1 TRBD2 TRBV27 CASSLRRTSGGANEQFF TGTGCCAGCAGTTTAAGGAGGACTAGCGGGGGGGCCAATGAGCAGTTCTTC
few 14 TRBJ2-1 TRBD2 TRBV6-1 CASSREGSYNEQFF TGTGCCAGCAGTCGGGAGGGGTCCTACAATGAGCAGTTCTTC
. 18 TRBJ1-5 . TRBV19 CASSSPPGGRRSNQPQHF TGTGCCAGTAGCTCCCCCCCTGGGGGGCGCCGGAGCAATCAGCCCCAGCATTTT
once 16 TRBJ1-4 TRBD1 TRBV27 CASSPPPGQGSEKLFF TGTGCCAGCAGTCCACCTCCGGGACAGGGGAGTGAAAAACTGTTTTTT
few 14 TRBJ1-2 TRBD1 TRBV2 CASSLDRGPYGYTF TGTGCCAGCAGCTTGGACAGGGGTCCCTATGGCTACACCTTC
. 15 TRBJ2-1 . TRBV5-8 CASSLLGSSYNEQFF TGTGCCAGCAGCTTGCTAGGTAGCTCCTACAATGAGCAGTTCTTC
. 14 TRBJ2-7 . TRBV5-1 CASSLKTVSYEQYF TGCGCCAGCAGCTTGAAGACAGTTTCCTACGAGCAGTACTTC
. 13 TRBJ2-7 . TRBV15 CATSRDVGYEQYF TGTGCCACCAGCAGAGATGTCGGATACGAGCAGTACTTC
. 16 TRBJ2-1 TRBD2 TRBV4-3 CASSQGDRVAGDEQFF TGCGCCAGCAGCCAAGGCGACAGGGTAGCGGGGGATGAGCAGTTCTTC
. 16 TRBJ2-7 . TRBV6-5 CASSYSTGQKTYEQYF TGTGCCAGCAGTTACTCTACAGGGCAGAAGACCTACGAGCAGTACTTC
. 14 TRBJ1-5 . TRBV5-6 CASSHGRQNQPQHF TGTGCCAGCAGCCACGGACGCCAAAATCAGCCCCAGCATTTT
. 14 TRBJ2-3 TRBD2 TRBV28 CASNVAGSTDTQYF TGTGCCAGCAACGTAGCGGGGAGCACAGATACGCAGTATTTT
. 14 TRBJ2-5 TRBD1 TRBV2 CASSRTGGMETQYF TGTGCCAGCAGTAGGACAGGGGGTATGGAGACCCAGTACTTC
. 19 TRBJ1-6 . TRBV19 CASSQSDGTSSSYNSPLHF TGTGCCAGTAGTCAATCGGACGGTACGTCGAGCTCCTATAATTCACCCCTCCACTTT
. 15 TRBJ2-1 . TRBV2 CASSDQVGPYNEQFF TGTGCCAGCAGTGACCAAGTAGGCCCGTACAATGAGCAGTTCTTC
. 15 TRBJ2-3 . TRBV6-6 CASSLGQTYTDTQYF TGTGCCAGCAGTTTGGGCCAGACCTACACAGATACGCAGTATTTT
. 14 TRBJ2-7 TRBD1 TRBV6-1 CASRTGTGTYEQYF TGTGCCAGCAGAACCGGGACAGGCACCTACGAGCAGTACTTC
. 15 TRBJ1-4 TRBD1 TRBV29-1 CSVTGGTATNEKLFF TGCAGCGTGACAGGGGGGACCGCAACTAATGAAAAACTGTTTTTT
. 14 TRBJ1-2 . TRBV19 CASSIGTGYYGYTF TGTGCCAGTAGTATAGGAACAGGGTACTATGGCTACACCTTC
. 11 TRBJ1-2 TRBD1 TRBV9 CASSTRQGLTF TGTGCCAGCAGCACAAGACAGGGCCTTACCTTC
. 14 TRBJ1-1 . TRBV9 CASSVSSGNTEAFF TGTGCCAGCAGCGTATCCAGTGGGAACACTGAAGCTTTCTTT
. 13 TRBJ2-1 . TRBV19 CASSINTNNEQFF TGTGCCAGTAGTATTAACACCAACAATGAGCAGTTCTTC
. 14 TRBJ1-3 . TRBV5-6 CASSLKGLGNTIYF TGTGCCAGCAGCTTGAAGGGGTTAGGAAACACCATATATTTT